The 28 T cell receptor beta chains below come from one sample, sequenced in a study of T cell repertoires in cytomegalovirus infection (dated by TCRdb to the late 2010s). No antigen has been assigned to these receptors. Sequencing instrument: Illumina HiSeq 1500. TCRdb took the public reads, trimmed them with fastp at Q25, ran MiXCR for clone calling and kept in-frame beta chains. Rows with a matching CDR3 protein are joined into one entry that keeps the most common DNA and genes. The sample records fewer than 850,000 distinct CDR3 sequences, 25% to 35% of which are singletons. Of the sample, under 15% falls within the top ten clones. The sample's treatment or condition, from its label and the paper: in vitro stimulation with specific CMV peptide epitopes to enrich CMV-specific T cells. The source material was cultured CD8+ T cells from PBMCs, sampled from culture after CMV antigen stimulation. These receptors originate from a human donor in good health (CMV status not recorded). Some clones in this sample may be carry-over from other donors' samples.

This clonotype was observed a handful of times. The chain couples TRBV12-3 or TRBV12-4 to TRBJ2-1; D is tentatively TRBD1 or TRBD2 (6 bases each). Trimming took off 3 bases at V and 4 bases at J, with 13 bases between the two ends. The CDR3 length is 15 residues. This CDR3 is CASSFKGGDYNEQFF. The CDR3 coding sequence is TGTGCCAGCAGTTTTAAGGGGGGCGATTACAATGAGCAGTTCTTC.

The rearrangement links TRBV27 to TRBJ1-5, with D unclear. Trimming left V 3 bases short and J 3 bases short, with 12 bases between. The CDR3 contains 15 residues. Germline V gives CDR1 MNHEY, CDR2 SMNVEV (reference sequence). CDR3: CASSFSGTNNQPQHF. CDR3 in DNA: TGTGCCAGCAGTTTTTCGGGCACCAACAATCAGCCCCAGCATTTT.

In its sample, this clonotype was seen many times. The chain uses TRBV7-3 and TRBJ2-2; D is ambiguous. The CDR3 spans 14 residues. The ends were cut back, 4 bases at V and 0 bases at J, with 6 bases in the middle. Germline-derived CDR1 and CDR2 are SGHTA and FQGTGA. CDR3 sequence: CASSSTTNTGELFF. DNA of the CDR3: TGTGCCAGCAGCTCTACAACGAACACCGGGGAGCTGTTTTTT. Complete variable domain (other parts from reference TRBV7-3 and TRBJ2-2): GAGVSQTPSNKVTEKGKYVELRCDPISGHTALYWYRQSLGQGPEFLIYFQGTGAADDSGLPNDRFFAVRPEGSVSTLKIQRTERGDSAVYLCASSSTTNTGELFFGEGSRLTVL.

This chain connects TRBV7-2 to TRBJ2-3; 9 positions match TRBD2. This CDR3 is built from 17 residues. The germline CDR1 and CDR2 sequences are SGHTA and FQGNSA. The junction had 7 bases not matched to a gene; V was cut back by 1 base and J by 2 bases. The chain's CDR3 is CASSLVGSGGYTDTQYF. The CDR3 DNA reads TGTGCCAGCAGCTTAGTAGGTAGCGGGGGTTACACAGATACGCAGTATTTT.

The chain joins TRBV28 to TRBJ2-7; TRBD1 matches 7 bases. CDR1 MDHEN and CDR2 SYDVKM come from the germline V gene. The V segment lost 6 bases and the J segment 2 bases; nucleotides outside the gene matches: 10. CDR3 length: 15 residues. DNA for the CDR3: TGTGCCAGCAGCTCGCCGACAGGGTTTACCTACGAGCAGTACTTC. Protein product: CASSSPTGFTYEQYF.

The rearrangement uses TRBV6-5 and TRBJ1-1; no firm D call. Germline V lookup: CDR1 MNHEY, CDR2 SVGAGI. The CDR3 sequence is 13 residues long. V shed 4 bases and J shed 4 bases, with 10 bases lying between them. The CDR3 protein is CASSLRVVTEAFF. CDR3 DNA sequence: TGTGCCAGCAGTTTACGTGTCGTCACTGAAGCTTTCTTT.

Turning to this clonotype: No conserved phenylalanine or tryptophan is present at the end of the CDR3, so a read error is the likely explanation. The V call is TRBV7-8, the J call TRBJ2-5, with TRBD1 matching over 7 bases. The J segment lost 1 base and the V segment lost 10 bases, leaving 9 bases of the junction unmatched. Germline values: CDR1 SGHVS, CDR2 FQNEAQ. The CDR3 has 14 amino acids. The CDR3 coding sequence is TGTGCCACCGCGTCGGGACAGTGCCAAGAGACCCAGTACTCC. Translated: CATASGQCQETQYS.

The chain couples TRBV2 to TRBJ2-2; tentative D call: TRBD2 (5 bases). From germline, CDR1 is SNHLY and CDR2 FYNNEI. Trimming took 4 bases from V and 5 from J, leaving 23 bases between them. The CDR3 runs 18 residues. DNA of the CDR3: TGTGCCAGCAGTGGGTCAGTCAGGCAAGGAGGTGGAACCGGGGAGCTGTTTTTT. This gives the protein CASSGSVRQGGGTGELFF.

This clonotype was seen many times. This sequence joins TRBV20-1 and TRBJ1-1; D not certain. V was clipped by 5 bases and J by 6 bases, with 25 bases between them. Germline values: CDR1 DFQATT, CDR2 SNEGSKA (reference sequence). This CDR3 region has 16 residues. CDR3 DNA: TGCAGTGCTCAGGAAAGGACTTTAGGCCTAACGTCTGAAGCTTTCTTT. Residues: CSAQERTLGLTSEAFF.

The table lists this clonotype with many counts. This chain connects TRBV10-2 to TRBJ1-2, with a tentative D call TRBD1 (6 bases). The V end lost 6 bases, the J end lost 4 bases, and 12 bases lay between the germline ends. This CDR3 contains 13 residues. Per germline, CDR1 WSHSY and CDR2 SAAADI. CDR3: CASRSMDSYGYTF. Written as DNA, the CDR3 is TGCGCCAGCAGATCGATGGACAGCTATGGCTACACCTTC.

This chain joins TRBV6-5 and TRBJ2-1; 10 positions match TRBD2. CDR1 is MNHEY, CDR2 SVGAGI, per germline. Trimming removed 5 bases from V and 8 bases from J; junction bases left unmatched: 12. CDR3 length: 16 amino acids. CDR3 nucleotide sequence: TGTGCCAGCAGTACTGTAAGCGGGGGGGCCGATGATGAGCAGTTCTTC. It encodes CASSTVSGGADDEQFF.

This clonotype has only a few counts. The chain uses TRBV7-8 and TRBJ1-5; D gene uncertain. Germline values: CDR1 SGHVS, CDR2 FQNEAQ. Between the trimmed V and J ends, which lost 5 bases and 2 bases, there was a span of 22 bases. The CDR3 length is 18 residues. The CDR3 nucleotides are TGTGCCAGCAGCCTAGGCGCCCTGATTGGGGTTCGCAATCAGCCCCAGCATTTT. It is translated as CASSLGALIGVRNQPQHF.

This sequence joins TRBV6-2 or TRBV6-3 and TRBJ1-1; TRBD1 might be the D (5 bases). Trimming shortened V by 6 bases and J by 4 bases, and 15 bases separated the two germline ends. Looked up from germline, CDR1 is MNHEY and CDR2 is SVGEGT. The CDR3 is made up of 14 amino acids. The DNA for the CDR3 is TGTGCCAGCAGCCCCGCGGGGGGGAGCACTGAAGCTTTCTTT. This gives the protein CASSPAGGSTEAFF.

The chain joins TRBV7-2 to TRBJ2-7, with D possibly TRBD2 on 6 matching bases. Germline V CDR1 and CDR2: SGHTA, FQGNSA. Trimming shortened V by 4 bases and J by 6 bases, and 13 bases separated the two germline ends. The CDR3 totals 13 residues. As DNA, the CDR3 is TGTGCCAGCAGCTCTTACGCCGGGGGCGAGCAGTACGTC. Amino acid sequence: CASSSYAGGEQYV.

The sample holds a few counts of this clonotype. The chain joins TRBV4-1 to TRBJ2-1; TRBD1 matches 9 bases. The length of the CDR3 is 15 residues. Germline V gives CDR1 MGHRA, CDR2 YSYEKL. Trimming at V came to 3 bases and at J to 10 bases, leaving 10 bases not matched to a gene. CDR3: CASSQRDRVQREQFF. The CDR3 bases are TGCGCCAGCAGCCAGAGGGACAGGGTTCAGAGAGAGCAGTTCTTC.

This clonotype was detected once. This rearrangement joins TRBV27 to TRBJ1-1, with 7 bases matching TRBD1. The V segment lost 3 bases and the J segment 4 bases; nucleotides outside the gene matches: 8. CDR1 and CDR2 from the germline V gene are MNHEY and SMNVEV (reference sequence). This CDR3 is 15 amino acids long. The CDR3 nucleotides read TGTGCCAGCAGTTTTCACAGGGGCTCGGGCACTGAAGCTTTCTTT. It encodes CASSFHRGSGTEAFF.

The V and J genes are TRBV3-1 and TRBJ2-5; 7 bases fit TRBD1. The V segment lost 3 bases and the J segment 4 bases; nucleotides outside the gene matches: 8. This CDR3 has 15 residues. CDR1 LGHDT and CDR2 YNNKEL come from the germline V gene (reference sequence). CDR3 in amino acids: CASSHRQGVRETQYF. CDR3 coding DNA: TGTGCCAGCAGCCATCGACAGGGAGTGCGAGAGACCCAGTACTTC.

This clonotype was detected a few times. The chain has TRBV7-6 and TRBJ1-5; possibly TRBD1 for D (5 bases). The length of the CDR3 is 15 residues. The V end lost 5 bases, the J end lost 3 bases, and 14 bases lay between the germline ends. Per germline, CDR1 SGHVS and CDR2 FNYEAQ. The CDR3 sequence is CASSPARGPNQPQHF. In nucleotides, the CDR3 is TGTGCCAGCAGCCCGGCTAGGGGCCCCAATCAGCCCCAGCATTTT.

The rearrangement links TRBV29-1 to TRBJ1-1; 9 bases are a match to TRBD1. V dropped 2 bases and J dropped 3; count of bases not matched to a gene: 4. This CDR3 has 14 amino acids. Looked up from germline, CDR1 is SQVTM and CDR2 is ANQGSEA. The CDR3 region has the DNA TGCAGCGTTGAAAACCGGGACAGGGACACTGAAGCTTTCTTT. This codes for CSVENRDRDTEAFF.

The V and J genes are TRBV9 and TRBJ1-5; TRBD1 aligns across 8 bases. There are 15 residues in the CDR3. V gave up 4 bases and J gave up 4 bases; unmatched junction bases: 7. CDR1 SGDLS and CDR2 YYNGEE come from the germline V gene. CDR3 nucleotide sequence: TGTGCCAGCAGCCCCCGACAGGGGATGAATCAGCCCCAGCATTTT. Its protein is CASSPRQGMNQPQHF.

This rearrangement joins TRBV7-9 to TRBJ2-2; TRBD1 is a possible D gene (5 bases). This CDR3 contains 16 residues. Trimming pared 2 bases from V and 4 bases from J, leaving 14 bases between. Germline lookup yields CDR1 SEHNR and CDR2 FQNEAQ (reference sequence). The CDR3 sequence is CASSLKTVRITGELFF. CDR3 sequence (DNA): TGTGCCAGCAGCTTAAAGACAGTCCGAATCACCGGGGAGCTGTTTTTT. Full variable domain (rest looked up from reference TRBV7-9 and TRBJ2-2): DTGVSQNPRHKITKRGQNVTFRCDPISEHNRLYWYRQTLGQGPEFLTYFQNEAQLEKSRLLSDRFSAERPKGSFSTLEIQRTEQGDSAMYLCASSLKTVRITGELFFGEGSRLTVL.

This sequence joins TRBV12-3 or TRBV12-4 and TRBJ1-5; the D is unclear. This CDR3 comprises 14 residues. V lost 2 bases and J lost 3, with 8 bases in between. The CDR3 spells CASSLNSLNQPQHF. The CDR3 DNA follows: TGTGCCAGCAGTTTAAACAGCCTCAATCAGCCCCAGCATTTT.

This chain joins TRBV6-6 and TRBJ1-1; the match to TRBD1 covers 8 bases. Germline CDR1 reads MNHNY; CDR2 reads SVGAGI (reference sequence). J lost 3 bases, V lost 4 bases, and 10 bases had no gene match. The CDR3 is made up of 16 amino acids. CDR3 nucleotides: TGTGCCAGCAGTTTATATTCAGGGGGCTGGGACACTGAAGCTTTCTTT. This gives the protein CASSLYSGGWDTEAFF.

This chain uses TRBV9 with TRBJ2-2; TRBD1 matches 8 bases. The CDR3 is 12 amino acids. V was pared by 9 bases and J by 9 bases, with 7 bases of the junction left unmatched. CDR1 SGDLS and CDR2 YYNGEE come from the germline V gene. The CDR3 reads CATGQGTRELFF. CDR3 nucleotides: TGTGCCACTGGACAGGGTACCAGGGAGCTGTTTTTT.

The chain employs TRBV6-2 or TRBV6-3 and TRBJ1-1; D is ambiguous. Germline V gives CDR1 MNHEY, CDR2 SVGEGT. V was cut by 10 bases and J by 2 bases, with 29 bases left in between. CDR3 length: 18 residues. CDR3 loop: CATEGVRTGNFPNTEAFF. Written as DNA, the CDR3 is TGTGCCACCGAGGGAGTGCGAACGGGTAATTTTCCCAACACTGAAGCTTTCTTT.

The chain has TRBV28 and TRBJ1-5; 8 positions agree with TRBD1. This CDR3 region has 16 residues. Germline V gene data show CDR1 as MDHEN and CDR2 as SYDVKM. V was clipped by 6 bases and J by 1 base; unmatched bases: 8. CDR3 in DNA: TGTGCCAGCAGCTCGTACAGGGGGAGGAGCAATCAGCCCCAGCATTTT. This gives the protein CASSSYRGRSNQPQHF.

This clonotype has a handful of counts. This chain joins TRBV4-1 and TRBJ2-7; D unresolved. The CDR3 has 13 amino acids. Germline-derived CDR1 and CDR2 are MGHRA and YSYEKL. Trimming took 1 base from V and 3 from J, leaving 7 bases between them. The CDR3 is CASSQGLGYEQYV. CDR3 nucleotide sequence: TGCGCCAGCAGCCAAGGACTTGGCTACGAGCAGTACGTC.

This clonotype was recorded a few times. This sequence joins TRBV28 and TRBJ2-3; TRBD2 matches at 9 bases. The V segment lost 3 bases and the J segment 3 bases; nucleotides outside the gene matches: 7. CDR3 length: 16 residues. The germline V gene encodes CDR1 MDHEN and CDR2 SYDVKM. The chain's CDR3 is CASSFPAGGSTDTQYF. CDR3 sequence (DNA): TGTGCCAGCAGTTTCCCAGCGGGGGGTTCTACAGATACGCAGTATTTT. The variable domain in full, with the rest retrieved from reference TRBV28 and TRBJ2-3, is DVKVTQSSRYLVKRTGEKVFLECVQDMDHENMFWYRQDPGLGLRLIYFSYDVKMKEKGDIPEGYSVSREKKERFSLILESASTNQTSMYLCASSFPAGGSTDTQYFGPGTRLTVL.